This TCR beta chain was profiled in a study of blood T cells in healthy people across ages. Notes on the study in general: Both higher diversity and more naive CD4+ cells marked long-lived donors when set against aged donors.

Total RNA was extracted at no less than 5 micrograms per sample. The CDR3 sequence is 14 residues long. Germline assignment: CDR1 SEHNR and CDR2 FQNEAQ (reference sequence). Details on this clonotype: Its antigen is unknown. Germline is not matched at one junction end, which may reflect a read error.

It was with a sample-barcoded 5' primer and a J-beta primer mix that a second PCR of roughly 7 to 12 cycles was run. With 12 random nucleotides, a template-switch adaptor tagged each individual cDNA molecule. No fewer than 3 million CDR3-containing paired-end reads came from each sample. Via MiXCR, TCRdb re-called the 5' RACE reads, giving one row per CDR3 protein. Of fewer than 750,000 distinct CDR3 sequences in the sample, under 65% were seen once. This receptor was obtained from a woman over 75 in good health. The rearrangement uses TRBV7-9 and TRBJ2-5; D ambiguous. Sample: blood. In nucleotides, the CDR3 is TGTGCCAGCAACTTAGGAGACGGCCAAGAGACCCAGTACTTC. Translating it yields CASNLGDGQETQYF. The entire variable domain, with the rest obtained from reference TRBV7-9 and TRBJ2-5, is as follows: DTGVSQNPRHKITKRGQNVTFRCDPISEHNRLYWYRQTLGQGPEFLTYFQNEAQLEKSRLLSDRFSAERPKGSFSTLEIQRTEQGDSAMYLCASNLGDGQETQYFGPGTRLLVL.